These 14 T cell receptor beta chains originate from one sample sequenced in a study of T cell repertoires in cytomegalovirus infection. In TCRdb, the reads were re-called with MiXCR into one record per CDR3 protein. The data hold approximately 250,000 distinct CDR3 sequences, with roughly 10% observed a single time. The sequenced sample consisted of PBMCs. The receptors were gathered from a human donor in good health (CMV status not recorded). Some clones in this sample may be carry-over from other donors' samples.

The table lists this clonotype with a few counts. The chain employs TRBV5-1 and TRBJ1-5, with 9 bases lining up with TRBD1. With 4 bases clipped from V and 1 base from J, the junction kept 9 bases outside the gene matches. CDR3 size: 17 residues. Germline CDR1 is SGHRS and CDR2 is YFSETQ. This CDR3 is CASSPGQGRRSNQPQHF. CDR3 DNA: TGCGCCAGCAGCCCAGGACAGGGGAGAAGGAGCAATCAGCCCCAGCATTTT.

This clonotype was observed a few times. The chain combines TRBV23-1 with TRBJ2-5; the match to TRBD2 covers 7 bases. TRBV23-1 is reported as an ORF; its role is uncertain. The CDR3 runs 17 residues. V was clipped by 4 bases and J by 4 bases; unmatched bases: 15. CDR3 nucleotide sequence: TGCGCCAGCAGTCGACGCCGGGGAGGGCCTCAGGCAGAGACCCAGTACTTC. It specifies CASSRRRGGPQAETQYF.

At least ten counts were recorded for this clonotype. The V gene is TRBV6-4, the J gene TRBJ2-4; no definite D call. Trimming shortened V by 9 bases and J by 3 bases, and 18 bases separated the two germline ends. The germline gives CDR1 MRHNA, CDR2 SNTAGT. The CDR3 consists of 15 residues. The DNA of the CDR3 is TGTGCCAGGGTGGCGGACGTTTATGGCAAAAACATTCAGTACTTC. Translating gives CARVADVYGKNIQYF.

This clonotype was detected a few times. CDR3 coding DNA: TGTGCCAGCAGCTTAGATCAAGCGCGGGAGACCCAGTACTTC. Residues: CASSLDQARETQYF. This chain uses TRBV7-8 with TRBJ2-5, with D uncertain. This CDR3 has 14 amino acids. CDR1 is SGHVS and CDR2 is FQNEAQ in the germline V gene. Trimming took 1 base from V and 5 from J, leaving 11 bases between them.

This clonotype was seen at least ten times. CDR3 protein: CASSWGGTHEQYF. The DNA for the CDR3 is TGTGCCAGCAGCTGGGGAGGGACCCACGAGCAGTACTTC. The chain joins TRBV7-9 to TRBJ2-7; 7 positions match TRBD2. This CDR3 has 13 amino acids. The germline V gene has CDR1 SEHNR and CDR2 FQNEAQ (reference sequence). Trimming took 4 bases from V and 5 from J; bases not matched to a gene: 5. The full variable domain, with the rest looked up from reference TRBV7-9 and TRBJ2-7, is DTGVSQNPRHKITKRGQNVTFRCDPISEHNRLYWYRQTLGQGPEFLTYFQNEAQLEKSRLLSDRFSAERPKGSFSTLEIQRTEQGDSAMYLCASSWGGTHEQYFGPGTRLTVT.

This chain connects TRBV28 to TRBJ2-7; D is perhaps TRBD2 (5 bases). CDR1 is MDHEN and CDR2 is SYDVKM in the germline V gene. With 7 bases removed from V and 6 bases from J, the gap between germline ends came to 16 bases. The CDR3 sequence is 13 residues long. The CDR3 loop is CASNIRPGFEQYF. As DNA, the CDR3 is TGTGCCAGCAACATTCGGCCGGGGTTCGAGCAGTACTTC.

The rearrangement uses TRBV6-8 and TRBJ2-7; a weak D match, TRBD1 (6 bases). The CDR3 is 12 amino acids. V lost 11 bases to trimming and J lost 3 bases, with 14 bases between them. From germline, CDR1 is MNHGY and CDR2 SAAAGT. DNA of the CDR3: TGTGCCTCCGGGACACGGCACTACGAGCAGTACTTC. Protein: CASGTRHYEQYF.

This clonotype was counted many times. For the CDR3, the DNA is TGTGCCAGCAGCAGCCGGGACTCCCGGAATGAGCAGTTCTTC. Translation: CASSSRDSRNEQFF. The V call is TRBV7-2, the J call TRBJ2-1; maybe TRBD2 (6 bases). The V and J ends lost 5 bases and 7 bases respectively, with 15 bases between them. The CDR3 sequence is 14 residues long. Germline V gene sequence: CDR1 SGHTA, CDR2 FQGNSA.

This clonotype occurred many times. The rearrangement joins TRBV7-2 to TRBJ1-2; D perhaps matches TRBD1 (5 bases). There are 18 residues in the CDR3. V was cut by 4 bases and J by 3 bases, with 24 bases left in between. Germline V lookup: CDR1 SGHTA, CDR2 FQGNSA. The CDR3 is CASSSGASPGRVYYGYTF. For the CDR3, the DNA is TGTGCCAGCAGCTCTGGGGCTTCACCAGGACGGGTCTACTATGGCTACACCTTC.

The sample holds many counts of this clonotype. The chain combines TRBV5-6 with TRBJ2-1, with D possibly TRBD2 on 5 matching bases. This CDR3 is built from 13 residues. Germline CDR1 is SGHDT and CDR2 is YYEEEE. The germline V and J ends were trimmed by 5 bases and 3 bases, with 9 bases remaining between them. The CDR3 spells CASRPGGYNEQFF. Written as DNA, the CDR3 is TGTGCCAGCAGACCCGGAGGCTACAATGAGCAGTTCTTC.

This clonotype showed up many times. V gene TRBV7-2 combines with J gene TRBJ2-3; weak D call: TRBD2 (6 bases). The germline gives CDR1 SGHTA, CDR2 FQGNSA. Between the trimmed V and J ends, which lost 3 bases and 4 bases, there was a span of 14 bases. This CDR3 region has 15 residues. The CDR3 DNA follows: TGTGCCAGCAGCTTTAGACAAGGGAGGCCAGATACGCAGTATTTT. Translated, it gives CASSFRQGRPDTQYF.

The chain uses TRBV6-2 or TRBV6-3 and TRBJ2-3; D gene ambiguous. The CDR3 sequence is 13 residues long. Germline V lookup: CDR1 MNHEY, CDR2 SVGEGT. V was shortened by 5 bases and J by 1 base, with 7 bases between the two germline ends. The CDR3 DNA follows: TGTGCCAGCAGTCGTTCCCGCACAGATACGCAGTATTTT. It codes for CASSRSRTDTQYF.

This clonotype was recorded at least ten times. V is TRBV27 and J is TRBJ2-1; 7 nucleotides line up with TRBD1. There are 14 residues in the CDR3. Germline CDR1 and CDR2: MNHEY and SMNVEV (reference sequence). The V segment lost 6 bases and the J segment 5 bases; nucleotides outside the gene matches: 7. CDR3: CASRNPDRNNEQFF. For the CDR3, the DNA is TGTGCCAGCAGGAACCCGGACAGGAACAATGAGCAGTTCTTC.

This clonotype was observed many times. This chain links TRBV7-9 with TRBJ2-1; D gene uncertain. This CDR3 is 10 amino acids long. Germline-derived CDR1 and CDR2 are SEHNR and FQNEAQ (reference sequence). Trimming took 4 bases from V and 7 from J, leaving 2 bases between them. The CDR3 sequence is CASSWNEQFF. Here the CDR3 DNA reads TGTGCCAGCAGCTGGAATGAGCAGTTCTTC.